Below, 15 T cell receptor beta chains from the same sample are listed, as sequenced in a study of shared clonotypes between healthy human individuals. Naivety among CD8 cells was defined by CD45RO negativity and positive CCR7 selection, thereby excluding terminally differentiated effector memory CD45RA+ cells. Measured with immunoSEQ multiplex PCR; TCRdb has only the in-frame clones, and not every one. The sample includes approximately 650,000 clones, 95% to 96% seen only once; the top ten take 0.1% to 0.11%. Material: naive CD8+ T cells sorted from blood. These TCRs come from a woman aged 25 to 39 in good health.

The chain uses TRBV28 and TRBJ1-1; TRBD1 matches 11 bases. The CDR3 runs 14 residues. V shed 5 bases, J shed 7 bases, and the junction held 6 bases outside the gene matches. CDR1 is MDHEN, CDR2 SYDVKM, per germline. The CDR3 region is CASSPWDRGGEAFF. In DNA form, the CDR3 reads TGTGCCAGCAGTCCATGGGACAGGGGGGGTGAAGCTTTCTTT.

This clone was recorded only once. The chain uses TRBV5-1 and TRBJ2-1, with D perhaps TRBD1 (5 bases). The germline V gene encodes CDR1 SGHRS and CDR2 YFSETQ. This CDR3 is built from 14 residues. Trimming pared 3 bases from V and 8 bases from J, leaving 15 bases between. The CDR3 coding sequence is TGCGCCAGCAGCTCCCGCCAGGGAATCGATGAGCAGTTCTTC. Its protein is CASSSRQGIDEQFF.

The CDR3 region has the DNA TGTGCCAGTAGTAGGATCCCGGGCACTGAAGCTTTCTTT. Translation gives CASSRIPGTEAFF. This sequence joins TRBV19 and TRBJ1-1; no firm D call. V was shortened by 4 bases and J by 4 bases, with 10 bases between the two germline ends. CDR1 LNHDA and CDR2 SQIVND come from the germline V gene (reference sequence). The CDR3 covers 13 residues.

A single count supports this clone. The J gene is TRBJ2-3, the V gene TRBV9, with D possibly TRBD2 on 6 matching bases. Germline-derived CDR1 and CDR2 are SGDLS and YYNGEE. This CDR3 has 17 amino acids. V gave up 0 bases and J gave up 1 base, with 15 bases separating them. CDR3 DNA sequence: TGTGCCAGCAGCGTAGGTGTGCTGAAGCGGGGCACAGATACGCAGTATTTT. Encoded protein: CASSVGVLKRGTDTQYF. The full variable domain, in which reference TRBV9 and TRBJ2-3 provide the parts outside the CDR3, is DSGVTQTPKHLITATGQRVTLRCSPRSGDLSVYWYQQSLDQGLQFLIQYYNGEERAKGNILERFSAQQFPDLHSELNLSSLELGDSALYFCASSVGVLKRGTDTQYFGPGTRLTVL.

This rearrangement joins TRBV27 to TRBJ2-1, with 13 bases aligning to TRBD2. CDR3 length equals 16 residues. Losses at the gene ends were 7 bases for V and 6 bases for J; bases not matched to a gene: 9. Looked up from germline, CDR1 is MNHEY and CDR2 is SMNVEV (reference sequence). CDR3 nucleotides: TGTGCCAGCAAAACCCGTTGGACTAGCGGGAGCAATGAGCAGTTCTTC. It specifies CASKTRWTSGSNEQFF.

This chain joins TRBV7-8 and TRBJ1-5; 10 positions match TRBD1. The germline V gene has CDR1 SGHVS and CDR2 FQNEAQ. This CDR3 has 15 residues. With V trimmed by 1 base and J by 6 bases, 3 bases remained unmatched. The CDR3 is CASSLEGQGSQPQHF. The CDR3 DNA reads TGTGCCAGCAGCTTAGAGGGACAGGGGAGTCAGCCCCAGCATTTT.

The chain has TRBV10-1 and TRBJ2-1; weak D call: TRBD2 (8 bases). V lost 10 bases, J lost 3 bases, and 28 bases lay in between. Germline loops: CDR1 WNHNN, CDR2 SYGVQD (reference sequence). The CDR3 runs 18 residues. CDR3 in DNA: TGCGCCACCAAACACGACAGGGCGGGGGGAGCCGACTACAATGAGCAGTTCTTC. Amino acid sequence: CATKHDRAGGADYNEQFF.

V usage is TRBV7-8 and J usage is TRBJ2-1; 9 bases fit TRBD2. The CDR3 consists of 15 residues. CDR1 and CDR2 from the germline V gene are SGHVS and FQNEAQ. V lost 3 bases, J lost 4 bases, and 4 bases stayed unmatched. CDR3 nucleotide sequence: TGTGCCAGCAGCTTTTCCAGCGGGGGGTACAATGAGCAGTTCTTC. Translation: CASSFSSGGYNEQFF.

The chain carries TRBV6-1 and TRBJ2-4, with D hard to call. The CDR3 covers 14 residues. Per the germline V gene, CDR1 is MNHNS and CDR2 is SASEGT. Trimming removed 5 bases at V and 2 bases at J, with 10 bases between. The CDR3 region has the DNA TGTGCCAGCAGTAGGCTTTCCACCAAAAACATTCAGTACTTC. This sequence encodes CASSRLSTKNIQYF.

This rearrangement joins TRBV19 to TRBJ1-1, with D possibly TRBD1 on 6 matching bases. Germline CDR1 reads LNHDA; CDR2 reads SQIVND (reference sequence). Deletions cut 0 bases from V and 5 bases from J, with 19 bases between. CDR3 length: 17 residues. CDR3 nucleotides: TGTGCCAGTAGTATAGAGCCCCACGAGGGGAGGGGGACTGAAGCTTTCTTT. This gives the protein CASSIEPHEGRGTEAFF.

The chain is built from TRBV7-9 and TRBJ2-5, with D possibly being TRBD2 (6 bases). Per the germline V gene, CDR1 is SEHNR and CDR2 is FQNEAQ (reference sequence). This CDR3 has 12 amino acids. Trimming pared 5 bases from V and 5 bases from J, leaving 9 bases between. The CDR3 protein is CASSDGGETQYF. CDR3 in DNA: TGTGCCAGCAGCGATGGGGGGGAGACCCAGTACTTC.

V gene TRBV5-1 combines with J gene TRBJ2-7; 10 nucleotides line up with TRBD2. This CDR3 is 15 amino acids long. CDR1 SGHRS and CDR2 YFSETQ come from the germline V gene. The J segment lost 3 bases and the V segment lost 5 bases, leaving 8 bases of the junction unmatched. CDR3: CASRHRTSGDYEQYF. The CDR3 DNA sequence: TGCGCCAGCAGACATCGGACTAGCGGAGACTACGAGCAGTACTTC.

The chain employs TRBV19 and TRBJ1-5, with 8 bases that match TRBD1. The CDR3 has 15 amino acids. Germline lookup yields CDR1 LNHDA and CDR2 SQIVND (reference sequence). The J segment lost 2 bases and the V segment lost 7 bases, leaving 7 bases of the junction unmatched. The CDR3 sequence: CASIADREGNQPQHF. CDR3 nucleotides: TGTGCCAGTATCGCGGACAGGGAGGGCAATCAGCCCCAGCATTTT.

The V and J genes are TRBV7-9 and TRBJ2-3; TRBD1 matches at 10 bases. V lost 3 bases and J lost 0; bases outside the gene matches: 3. The CDR3 consists of 16 residues. Germline lookup yields CDR1 SEHNR and CDR2 FQNEAQ (reference sequence). Here the CDR3 reads CASSFRTGGSTDTQYF. In DNA form, the CDR3 reads TGTGCCAGCAGCTTCCGGACAGGGGGTAGCACAGATACGCAGTATTTT.

The chain employs TRBV30 and TRBJ2-1, with D maybe TRBD2 (5 bases). This CDR3 contains 14 residues. CDR1 and CDR2 from the germline V gene are GTSNPN and SVGIG (reference sequence). V was pared by 4 bases and J by 6 bases, with 16 bases between. CDR3 nucleotides: TGTGCCTGGAACCCCACTAGGGCGGGCAATGAGCAGTTCTTC. Protein product: CAWNPTRAGNEQFF.